The following is a TCR beta chain sequence with its context. Its matching antigen is unknown. These data belong to a study of T cell responses to AZD1222 COVID-19 vaccine. Regarding the study as a whole: In a largely white British group with more females than males, clonal diversity was possibly underestimated.

V gave up 2 bases and J gave up 5 bases; unmatched junction bases: 9. This CDR3 is 16 amino acids long. Germline values: CDR1 MGHRA, CDR2 YSYEKL. The repertoire was sequenced with immunoSEQ multiplex PCR; TCRdb's copy has only in-frame clones and lacks some. Of 90,000 to 150,000 clones detected, 70% to 90% appear once; the ten largest clones hold over 3%. This rearrangement joins TRBV4-1 to TRBJ1-1; 9 bases agree with TRBD1. This receptor was taken from an adult in good health. Sequencing used peripheral blood, obtained on day 0 of AZD1222 vaccination. This CDR3 is CASSQPPGQGVTEAFF. Written as DNA, the CDR3 is TGCGCCAGCAGCCAACCCCCGGGACAGGGAGTTACTGAAGCTTTCTTT.